This T cell receptor (beta chain) was recorded in a study of blood T cells in healthy people across ages. A second PCR, run for about 7 to 11 cycles, used a sample-barcoded 5' primer plus a J-beta primer mix. MiXCR, applied by TCRdb to the 5' RACE reads, yields one record per CDR3 protein. The table records hundreds of thousands of distinct CDR3 sequences, about 28% of them present only once. V dropped 4 bases and J dropped 14 bases, with 27 bases sitting between them. CDR1 and CDR2 (germline): SGHKS, YYEKEE (reference sequence). The CDR3 runs to 16 residues. These data are also associated with another study on T cells of mothers and their children.

The V gene is TRBV5-5, the J gene TRBJ1-4; possibly TRBD1 for D (5 bases). Sequencing was performed on blood. The TCR comes from a boy aged 2-9 years in good health. DNA of the CDR3: TGTGCCAGCAGCCCGGGACGAGGGGATAATGAAGGAAACCTGTTTTTT. Translation gives CASSPGRGDNEGNLFF.